A single sample is the source of the 14 T cell receptor beta chains below, sequenced in a study of blood T cell repertoires in COVID-19. Clones were sequenced by immunoSEQ multiplex PCR, and TCRdb holds only the in-frame ones, with some missing. Of around 200,000 clones in the sample, around 85% were seen once. Sequenced: peripheral blood. The receptors shown here come from a man aged 35 to 55 with acute or convalescent COVID-19.

The CDR3 sequence is CASSSTGAGAFF. The CDR3 DNA follows: TGCGCCAGCAGCTCGACAGGGGCTGGGGCTTTCTTT. This chain links TRBV4-1 with TRBJ1-1, with 8 bases aligning to TRBD1. CDR3 length equals 12 residues. In germline, CDR1 is MGHRA, CDR2 YSYEKL. The trim removed 5 bases at V and 11 bases at J, leaving 7 bases unmatched.

This clone was found a few times. Distinct nucleotide sequences in the sample also encode this CDR3. The rearrangement joins TRBV5-1 to TRBJ2-7; a possible D gene is TRBD1 (5 bases). The germline V gene has CDR1 SGHRS and CDR2 YFSETQ. The CDR3 is 14 residues long. The germline V and J ends were trimmed by 4 bases and 0 bases, with 11 bases remaining between them. CDR3: CASSLGHSSYEQYF. CDR3 coding DNA: TGCGCCAGCAGCCTAGGACATTCCTCCTACGAGCAGTACTTC.

CDR3 sequence (DNA): TGTGCCAGCATTCTTTTAAACACCATATATTTT. Translated, it gives CASILLNTIYF. The genes are TRBV6-5 and TRBJ1-3, with unresolved D. Germline CDR1 MNHEY, CDR2 SVGAGI. Trimming removed 7 bases from V and 6 bases from J, with 7 bases in between. The CDR3 runs 11 residues.

The chain combines TRBV11-2 with TRBJ1-1; D not certain. Germline-derived CDR1 and CDR2 are SGHAT and FQNNGV. The V and J ends lost 3 bases and 5 bases respectively, with 10 bases between them. This CDR3 is 13 amino acids long. CDR3 residues: CASSFWGGTEAFF. CDR3 in DNA: TGTGCCAGCAGCTTCTGGGGAGGGACTGAAGCTTTCTTT.

The chain combines TRBV29-1 with TRBJ1-1, with D maybe TRBD1 (5 bases). V was shortened by 1 base and J by 0 bases, with 9 bases between the two germline ends. Germline V lookup: CDR1 SQVTM, CDR2 ANQGSEA. This CDR3 is 14 amino acids long. CDR3 sequence: CSVEGGLMNTEAFF. CDR3 DNA: TGCAGCGTTGAAGGGGGACTGATGAACACTGAAGCTTTCTTT.

The rearrangement uses TRBV4-1 and TRBJ2-2; weak D call: TRBD1 (6 bases). Germline CDR1 is MGHRA and CDR2 is YSYEKL. The CDR3 extends over 15 amino acids. Trimming cost V 3 bases and J 6 bases, with 14 bases left between them. As DNA, the CDR3 is TGCGCCAGCAGCCAGCGAACGGCAGGGGCCGGGGAGCTGTTTTTT. It encodes CASSQRTAGAGELFF.

This chain connects TRBV5-1 to TRBJ2-6; a possible D gene is TRBD2 (6 bases). The CDR3 is 14 residues long. V lost 7 bases and J lost 1, with 9 bases in between. Per the germline V gene, CDR1 is SGHRS and CDR2 is YFSETQ. The CDR3 DNA sequence: TGCGCCAGCCGAAGCGGGTCTGGGGCCAACGTCCTGACTTTC. This encodes CASRSGSGANVLTF.

The genes are TRBV10-2 and TRBJ2-1; TRBD2 might be the D (6 bases). The CDR3 covers 13 residues. From germline, CDR1 is WSHSY and CDR2 SAAADI. The V and J ends lost 6 bases and 5 bases respectively, with 11 bases between them. CDR3 DNA sequence: TGCGCCAGCAGCCCGGAGGGGAACAATGAGCAGTTCTTC. Translation: CASSPEGNNEQFF.

This chain connects TRBV2 to TRBJ1-3; D possibly corresponds to TRBD1 (6 bases). The germline gives CDR1 SNHLY, CDR2 FYNNEI. V was clipped by 9 bases and J by 0 bases, with 12 bases between them. CDR3 size: 14 residues. CDR3 DNA sequence: TGTGCCAGTATACAGGGTTACTCTGGAAACACCATATATTTT. Translated, it gives CASIQGYSGNTIYF.

The chain carries TRBV5-1 and TRBJ1-4, with 8 nucleotides matching TRBD1. Germline V gene sequence: CDR1 SGHRS, CDR2 YFSETQ. The CDR3 sequence is 14 residues long. J lost 8 bases, V lost 4 bases, and 7 bases had no gene match. CDR3 in amino acids: CASSPGGFGEKLFF. CDR3 nucleotide sequence: TGCGCCAGCAGCCCAGGGGGCTTTGGAGAAAAACTGTTTTTT. Full variable domain (rest looked up from reference TRBV5-1 and TRBJ1-4): KAGVTQTPRYLIKTRGQQVTLSCSPISGHRSVSWYQQTPGQGLQFLFEYFSETQRNKGNFPGRFSGRQFSNSRSEMNVSTLELGDSALYLCASSPGGFGEKLFFGSGTQLSVL.

The chain couples TRBV5-1 to TRBJ1-4; no firm D call. The V end was cut by 3 bases, the J end by 4 bases, with 10 bases between. Germline values: CDR1 SGHRS, CDR2 YFSETQ. The CDR3 consists of 14 residues. The CDR3 region is CASSSRSYNEKLFF. CDR3 bases: TGCGCCAGCAGCTCGCGATCCTATAATGAAAAACTGTTTTTT.

J is TRBJ2-5 and V is TRBV11-2; D may be TRBD2 (5 bases). The CDR3 consists of 17 residues. CDR1 is SGHAT, CDR2 FQNNGV, per germline. V lost 0 bases, J lost 5 bases, and 19 bases lay in between. The CDR3 protein is CASSLDLEAARLETQYF. CDR3 DNA: TGTGCCAGCAGCTTAGACTTGGAAGCGGCTAGGCTCGAGACCCAGTACTTC.

J is TRBJ2-7 and V is TRBV12-3 or TRBV12-4, with TRBD1 matching over 7 bases. V lost 6 bases and J lost 1; bases outside the gene matches: 3. This CDR3 has 13 residues. The chain's CDR3 is CASRGQISYEQYF. The DNA for the CDR3 is TGTGCCAGCAGGGGACAGATATCCTACGAGCAGTACTTC.

V usage is TRBV6-5 and J usage is TRBJ1-4, with D maybe TRBD1 (5 bases). V lost 9 bases to trimming and J lost 0 bases, with 11 bases between them. The germline CDR1 and CDR2 sequences are MNHEY and SVGAGI. The CDR3 contains 14 residues. The CDR3 here is CASGGAATNEKLFF. DNA for the CDR3: TGTGCCAGTGGTGGGGCTGCAACTAATGAAAAACTGTTTTTT.